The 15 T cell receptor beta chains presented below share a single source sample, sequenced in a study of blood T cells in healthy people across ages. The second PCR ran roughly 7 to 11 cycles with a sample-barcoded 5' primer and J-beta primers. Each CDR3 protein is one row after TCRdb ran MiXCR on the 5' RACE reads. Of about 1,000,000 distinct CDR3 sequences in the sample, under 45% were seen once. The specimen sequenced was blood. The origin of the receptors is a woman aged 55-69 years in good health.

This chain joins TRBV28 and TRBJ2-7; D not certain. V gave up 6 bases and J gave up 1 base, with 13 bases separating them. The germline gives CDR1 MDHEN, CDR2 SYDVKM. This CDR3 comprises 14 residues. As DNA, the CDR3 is TGTGCCAGCAGCATGGGTCTCGGATCCTACGAGCAGTACTTC. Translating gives CASSMGLGSYEQYF.

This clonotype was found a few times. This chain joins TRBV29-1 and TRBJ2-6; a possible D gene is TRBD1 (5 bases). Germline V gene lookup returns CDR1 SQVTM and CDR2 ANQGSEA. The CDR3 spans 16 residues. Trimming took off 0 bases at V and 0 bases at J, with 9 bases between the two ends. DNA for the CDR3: TGCAGCGTTGAAGATCAGGGTAGCTCTGGGGCCAACGTCCTGACTTTC. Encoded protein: CSVEDQGSSGANVLTF.

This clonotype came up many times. The CDR3 region has the DNA TGTGCCAGCCGTCCCCCGGGAGGGCAGTTCGAGCAGTACTTC. Its translation is CASRPPGGQFEQYF. The genes are TRBV5-6 and TRBJ2-7, with 8 bases fitting TRBD2. The CDR3 spans 14 residues. Losses at the gene ends were 7 bases for V and 6 bases for J; bases not matched to a gene: 12. Germline assignment: CDR1 SGHDT and CDR2 YYEEEE.

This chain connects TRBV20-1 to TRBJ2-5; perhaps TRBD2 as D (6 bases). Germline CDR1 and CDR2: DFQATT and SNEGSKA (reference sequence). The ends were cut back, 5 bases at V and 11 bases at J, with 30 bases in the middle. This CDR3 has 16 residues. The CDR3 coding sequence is TGCAGTGCTTGGCGGGAAATTTTCTCCTTCGCCAATGAGCAGTACTTC. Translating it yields CSAWREIFSFANEQYF.

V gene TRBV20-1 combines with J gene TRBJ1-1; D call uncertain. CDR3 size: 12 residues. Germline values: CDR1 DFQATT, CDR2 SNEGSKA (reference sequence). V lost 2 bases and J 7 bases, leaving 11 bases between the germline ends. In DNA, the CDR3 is TGCAGTGCTAGACCCATCGACGGTGAAGCTTTCTTT. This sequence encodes CSARPIDGEAFF.

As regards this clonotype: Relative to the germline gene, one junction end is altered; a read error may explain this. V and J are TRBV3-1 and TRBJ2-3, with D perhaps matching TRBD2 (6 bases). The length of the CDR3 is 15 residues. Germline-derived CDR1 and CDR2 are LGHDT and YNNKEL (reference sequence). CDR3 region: CASGQGTGVADTQYF. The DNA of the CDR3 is TGTGCCAGCGGCCAAGGTACGGGAGTGGCAGATACGCAGTATTTT.

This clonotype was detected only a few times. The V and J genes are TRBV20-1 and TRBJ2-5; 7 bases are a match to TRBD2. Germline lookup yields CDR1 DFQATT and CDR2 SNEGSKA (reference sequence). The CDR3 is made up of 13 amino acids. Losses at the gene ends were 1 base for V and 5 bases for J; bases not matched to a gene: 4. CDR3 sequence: CSARANGRETQYF. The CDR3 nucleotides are TGCAGTGCTAGAGCTAACGGGAGGGAGACCCAGTACTTC.

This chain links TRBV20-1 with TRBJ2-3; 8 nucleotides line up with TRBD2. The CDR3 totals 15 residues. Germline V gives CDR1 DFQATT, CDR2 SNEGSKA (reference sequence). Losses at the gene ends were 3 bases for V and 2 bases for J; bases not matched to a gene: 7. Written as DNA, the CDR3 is TGCAGTGCTAGTGGCGGGGGGTACCCCACAGATACGCAGTATTTT. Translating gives CSASGGGYPTDTQYF.

The CDR3 spells CASSRDRGRGGYTF. Written as DNA, the CDR3 is TGCGCCAGCAGCCGGGACAGGGGGCGCGGTGGCTACACCTTC. V gene TRBV5-1 combines with J gene TRBJ1-2; 12 nucleotides match TRBD1. From germline, CDR1 is SGHRS and CDR2 YFSETQ. The CDR3 sequence is 14 residues long. V shed 4 bases, J shed 7 bases, and the junction held 5 bases outside the gene matches.

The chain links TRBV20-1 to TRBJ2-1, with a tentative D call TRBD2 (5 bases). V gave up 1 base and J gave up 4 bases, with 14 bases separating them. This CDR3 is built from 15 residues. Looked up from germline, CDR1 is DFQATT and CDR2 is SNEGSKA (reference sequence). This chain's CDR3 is CSARVSLARYNEQFF. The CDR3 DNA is TGCAGTGCTAGAGTTTCGCTAGCTCGATACAATGAGCAGTTCTTC.

The CDR3 bases are TGTGCCAGCAGCCAAGGTGTTCCTCAGTGTGAGCAGTACTTC. Translating gives CASSQGVPQCEQYF. This chain links TRBV4-2 with TRBJ2-5; D gene ambiguous. The ends were cut back, 1 base at V and 11 bases at J, with 17 bases in the middle. CDR1 and CDR2 from the germline V gene are LGHNA and YNFKEQ. The CDR3 has 14 amino acids.

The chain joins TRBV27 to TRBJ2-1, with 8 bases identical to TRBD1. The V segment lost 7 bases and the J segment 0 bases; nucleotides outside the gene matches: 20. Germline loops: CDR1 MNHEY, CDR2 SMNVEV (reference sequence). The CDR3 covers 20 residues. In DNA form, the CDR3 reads TGTGCCAGCACTCCGACGGTGTTCCCGAAACAGGGGGGCTCCTACAATGAGCAGTTCTTC. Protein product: CASTPTVFPKQGGSYNEQFF.

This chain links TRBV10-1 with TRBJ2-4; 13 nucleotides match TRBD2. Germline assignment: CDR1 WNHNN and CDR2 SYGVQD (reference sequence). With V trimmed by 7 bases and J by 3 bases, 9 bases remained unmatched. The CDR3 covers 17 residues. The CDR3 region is CASITSGRAGRKNIQYF. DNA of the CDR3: TGCGCCAGCATAACTAGCGGGAGGGCCGGGCGCAAAAACATTCAGTACTTC.

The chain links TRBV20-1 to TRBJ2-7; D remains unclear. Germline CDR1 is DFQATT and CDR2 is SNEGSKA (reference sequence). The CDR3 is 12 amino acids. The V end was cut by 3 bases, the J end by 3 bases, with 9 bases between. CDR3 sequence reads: CSASRGDYEQYF. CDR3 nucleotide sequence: TGCAGTGCTAGCCGTGGGGACTACGAGCAGTACTTC.

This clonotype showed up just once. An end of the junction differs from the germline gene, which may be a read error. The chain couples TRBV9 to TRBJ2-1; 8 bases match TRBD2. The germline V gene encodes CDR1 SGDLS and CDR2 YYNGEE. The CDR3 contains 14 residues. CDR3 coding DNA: TGTGCCAGCAGCGTAGCAGCGGGGGACAATGAGCGGTTCTTC. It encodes CASSVAAGDNERFF.